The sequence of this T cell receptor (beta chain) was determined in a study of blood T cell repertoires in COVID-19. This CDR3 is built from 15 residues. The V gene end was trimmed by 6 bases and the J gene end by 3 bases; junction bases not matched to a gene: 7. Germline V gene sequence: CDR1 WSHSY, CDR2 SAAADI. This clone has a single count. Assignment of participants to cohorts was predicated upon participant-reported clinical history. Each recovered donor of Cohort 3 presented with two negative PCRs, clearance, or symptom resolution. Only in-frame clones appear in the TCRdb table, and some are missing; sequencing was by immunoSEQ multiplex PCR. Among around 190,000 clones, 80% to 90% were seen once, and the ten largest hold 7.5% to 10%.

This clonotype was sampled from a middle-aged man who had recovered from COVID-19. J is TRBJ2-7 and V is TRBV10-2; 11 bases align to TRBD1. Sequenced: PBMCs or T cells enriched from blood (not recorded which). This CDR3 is CASRPGTGGNYEQYF. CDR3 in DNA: TGCGCCAGCAGGCCCGGGACAGGGGGTAACTACGAGCAGTACTTC.